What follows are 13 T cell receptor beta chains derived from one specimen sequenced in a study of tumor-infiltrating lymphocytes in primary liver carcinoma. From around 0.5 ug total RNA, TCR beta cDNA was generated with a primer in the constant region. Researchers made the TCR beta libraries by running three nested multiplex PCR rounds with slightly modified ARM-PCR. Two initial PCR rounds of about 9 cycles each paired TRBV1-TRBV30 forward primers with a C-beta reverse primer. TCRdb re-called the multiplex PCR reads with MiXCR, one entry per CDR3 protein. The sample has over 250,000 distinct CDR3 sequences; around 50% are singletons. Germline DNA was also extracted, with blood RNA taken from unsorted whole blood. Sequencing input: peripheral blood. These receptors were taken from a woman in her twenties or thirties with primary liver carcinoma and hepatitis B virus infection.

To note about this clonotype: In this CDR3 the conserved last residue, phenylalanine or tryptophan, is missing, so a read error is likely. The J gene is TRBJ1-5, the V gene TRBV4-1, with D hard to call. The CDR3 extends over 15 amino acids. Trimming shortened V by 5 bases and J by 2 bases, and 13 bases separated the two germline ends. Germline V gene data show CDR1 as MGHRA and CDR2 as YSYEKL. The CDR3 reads CASSSLNTGNQPQHL. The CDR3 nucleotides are TGCGCCAGCAGCTCATTAAATACAGGCAATCAGCCCCAGCATCTT.

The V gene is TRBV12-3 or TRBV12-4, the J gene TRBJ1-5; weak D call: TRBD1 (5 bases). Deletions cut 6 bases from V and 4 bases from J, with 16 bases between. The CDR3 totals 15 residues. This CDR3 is CASRSSGTYNQPQHF. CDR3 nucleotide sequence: TGTGCCAGCAGGTCATCCGGGACCTATAATCAGCCCCAGCATTTT.

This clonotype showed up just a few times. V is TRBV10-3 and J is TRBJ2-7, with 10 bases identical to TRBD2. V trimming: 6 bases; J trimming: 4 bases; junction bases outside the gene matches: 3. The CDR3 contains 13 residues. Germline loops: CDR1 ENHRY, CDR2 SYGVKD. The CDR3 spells CAISASGSYEQYF. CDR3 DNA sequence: TGTGCCATCAGCGCTAGCGGGAGTTACGAGCAGTACTTC.

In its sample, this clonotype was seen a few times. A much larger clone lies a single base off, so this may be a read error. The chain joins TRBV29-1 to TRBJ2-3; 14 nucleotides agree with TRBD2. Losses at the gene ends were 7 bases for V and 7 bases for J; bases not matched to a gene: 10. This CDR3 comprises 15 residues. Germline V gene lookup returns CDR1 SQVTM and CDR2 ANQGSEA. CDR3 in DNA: TGCAGCGCAGGGACTAGCGGGAGAGAGGTATATACGCAGTATTTT. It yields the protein CSAGTSGREVYTQYF.

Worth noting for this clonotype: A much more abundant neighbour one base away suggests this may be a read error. CDR3 nucleotides: TGTGCCAGCAGCCCGACTAGCGGGATAGTCTACGAGCAGTACGTC. As protein: CASSPTSGIVYEQYV. The genes are TRBV6-1 and TRBJ2-7; 11 bases align to TRBD2. Germline V lookup: CDR1 MNHNS, CDR2 SASEGT. The V gene end was trimmed by 6 bases and the J gene end by 3 bases; junction bases not matched to a gene: 7. This CDR3 region has 15 residues.

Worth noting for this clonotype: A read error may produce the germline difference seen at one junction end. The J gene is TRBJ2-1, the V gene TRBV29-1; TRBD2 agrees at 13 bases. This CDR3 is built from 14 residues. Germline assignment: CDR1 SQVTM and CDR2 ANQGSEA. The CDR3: CSVGGLAGLNEQSF. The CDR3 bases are TGCAGCGTTGGGGGACTAGCGGGACTCAATGAGCAGTCCTTC.

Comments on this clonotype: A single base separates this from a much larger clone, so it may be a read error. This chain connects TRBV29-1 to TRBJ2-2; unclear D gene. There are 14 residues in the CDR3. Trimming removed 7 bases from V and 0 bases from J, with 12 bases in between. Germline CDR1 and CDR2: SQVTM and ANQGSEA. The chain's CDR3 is CSATRVTNTGELFF. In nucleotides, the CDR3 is TGCAGCGCCACCCGGGTCACGAACACCGGGGAGCTGTTTTTT.

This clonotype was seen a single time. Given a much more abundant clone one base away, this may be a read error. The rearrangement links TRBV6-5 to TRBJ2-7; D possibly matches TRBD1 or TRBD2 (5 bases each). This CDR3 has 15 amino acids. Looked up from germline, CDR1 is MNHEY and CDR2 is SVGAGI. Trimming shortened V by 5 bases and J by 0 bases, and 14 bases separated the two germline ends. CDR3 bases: TGTGCCAGCAGTGACCGGGACCAAGACTCCTACGAGCAGTACTTC. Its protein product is CASSDRDQDSYEQYF.

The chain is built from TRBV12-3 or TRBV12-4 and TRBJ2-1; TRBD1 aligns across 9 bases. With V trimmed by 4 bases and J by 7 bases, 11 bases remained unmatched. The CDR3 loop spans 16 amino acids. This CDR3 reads CASSYRGQLTGNEQFF. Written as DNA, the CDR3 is TGTGCCAGCAGTTACAGGGGGCAACTTACGGGGAATGAGCAGTTCTTC.

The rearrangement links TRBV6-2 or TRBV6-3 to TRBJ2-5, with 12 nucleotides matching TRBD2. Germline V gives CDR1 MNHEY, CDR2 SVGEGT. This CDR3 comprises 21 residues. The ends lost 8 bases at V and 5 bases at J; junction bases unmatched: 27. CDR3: CASSYPLLAGGPQVGEETQYF. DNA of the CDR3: TGTGCCAGCTCATACCCCCTGCTAGCGGGAGGGCCTCAGGTTGGAGAGGAGACCCAGTACTTC.

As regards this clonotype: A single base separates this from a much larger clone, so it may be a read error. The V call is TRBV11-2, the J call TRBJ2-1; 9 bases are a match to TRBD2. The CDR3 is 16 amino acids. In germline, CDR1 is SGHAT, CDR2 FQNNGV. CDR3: CASSLGAREGWSEQVF. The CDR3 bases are TGTGCCAGCAGCTTAGGTGCGCGGGAGGGGTGGAGTGAGCAGGTCTTC.

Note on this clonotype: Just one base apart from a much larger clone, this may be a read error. For the CDR3, the DNA is TGTGCCCGCAGGTTATCAGGGACTCCGTACAATGAGCAGTTCTTC. Protein product: CARRLSGTPYNEQFF. V gene TRBV12-3 or TRBV12-4 combines with J gene TRBJ2-1; D may be TRBD2 (6 bases). The CDR3 is made up of 15 amino acids.

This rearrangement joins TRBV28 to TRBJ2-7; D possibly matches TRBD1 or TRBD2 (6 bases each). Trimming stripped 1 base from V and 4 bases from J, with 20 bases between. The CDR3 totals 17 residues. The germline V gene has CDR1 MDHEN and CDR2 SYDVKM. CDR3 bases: TGTGCCAGCAGTTTATCCACCACTGGGGGGCGCAGATACGAGCAGTACTTC. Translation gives CASSLSTTGGRRYEQYF. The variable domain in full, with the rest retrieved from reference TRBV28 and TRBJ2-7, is DVKVTQSSRYLVKRTGEKVFLECVQDMDHENMFWYRQDPGLGLRLIYFSYDVKMKEKGDIPEGYSVSREKKERFSLILESASTNQTSMYLCASSLSTTGGRRYEQYFGPGTRLTVT.